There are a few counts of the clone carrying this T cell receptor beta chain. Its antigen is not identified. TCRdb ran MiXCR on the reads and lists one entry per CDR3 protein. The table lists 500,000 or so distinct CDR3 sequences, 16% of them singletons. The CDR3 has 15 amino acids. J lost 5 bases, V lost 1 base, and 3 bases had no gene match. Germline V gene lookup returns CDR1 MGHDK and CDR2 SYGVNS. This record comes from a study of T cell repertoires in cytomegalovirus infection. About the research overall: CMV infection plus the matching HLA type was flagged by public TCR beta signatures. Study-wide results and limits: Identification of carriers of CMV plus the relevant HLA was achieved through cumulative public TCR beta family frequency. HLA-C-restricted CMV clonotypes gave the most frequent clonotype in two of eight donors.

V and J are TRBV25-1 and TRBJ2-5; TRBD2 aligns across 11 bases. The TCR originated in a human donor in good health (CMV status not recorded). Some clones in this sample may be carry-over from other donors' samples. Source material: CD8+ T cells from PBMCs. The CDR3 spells CASSESASGGETQYF. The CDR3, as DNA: TGTGCCAGCAGTGAATCGGCTAGCGGGGGGGAGACCCAGTACTTC.